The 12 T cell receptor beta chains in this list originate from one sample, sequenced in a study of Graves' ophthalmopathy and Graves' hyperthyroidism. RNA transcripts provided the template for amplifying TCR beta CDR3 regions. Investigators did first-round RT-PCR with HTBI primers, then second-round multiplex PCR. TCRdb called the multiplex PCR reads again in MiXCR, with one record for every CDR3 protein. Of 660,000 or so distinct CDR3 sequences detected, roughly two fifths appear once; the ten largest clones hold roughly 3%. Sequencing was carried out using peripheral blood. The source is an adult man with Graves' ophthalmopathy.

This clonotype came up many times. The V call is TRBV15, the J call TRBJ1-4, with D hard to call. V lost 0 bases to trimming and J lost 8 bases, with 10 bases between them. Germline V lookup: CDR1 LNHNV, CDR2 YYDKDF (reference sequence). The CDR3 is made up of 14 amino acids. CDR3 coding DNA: TGTGCCACCAGCAGAGATCGGACCCCCGAAAAACTGTTTTTT. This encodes CATSRDRTPEKLFF.

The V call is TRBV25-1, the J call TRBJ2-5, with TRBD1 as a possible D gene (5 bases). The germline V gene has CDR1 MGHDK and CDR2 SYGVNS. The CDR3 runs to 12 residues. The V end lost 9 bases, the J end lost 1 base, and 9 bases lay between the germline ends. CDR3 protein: CARKTVQETQYF. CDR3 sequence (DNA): TGTGCCAGAAAGACAGTCCAAGAGACCCAGTACTTC. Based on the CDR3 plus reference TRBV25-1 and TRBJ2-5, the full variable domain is EADIYQTPRYLVIGTGKKITLECSQTMGHDKMYWYQQDPGMELHLIHYSYGVNSTEKGDLSSESTVSRIRTEHFPLTLESARPSHTSQYLCARKTVQETQYFGPGTRLLVL.

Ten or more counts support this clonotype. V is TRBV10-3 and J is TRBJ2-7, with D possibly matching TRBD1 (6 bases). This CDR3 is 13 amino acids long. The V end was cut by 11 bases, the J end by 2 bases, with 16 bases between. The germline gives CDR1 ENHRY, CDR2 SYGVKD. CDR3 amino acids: CAASRDITYEQYF. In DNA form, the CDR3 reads TGTGCCGCCTCCAGGGACATAACCTACGAGCAGTACTTC.

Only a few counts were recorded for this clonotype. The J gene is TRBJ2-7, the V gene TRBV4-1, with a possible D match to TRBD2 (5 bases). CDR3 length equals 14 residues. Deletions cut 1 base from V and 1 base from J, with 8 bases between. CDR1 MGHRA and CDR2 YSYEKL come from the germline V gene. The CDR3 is CASSQVRGSYEQYF. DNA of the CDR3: TGCGCCAGCAGCCAAGTTAGAGGGTCCTACGAGCAGTACTTC.

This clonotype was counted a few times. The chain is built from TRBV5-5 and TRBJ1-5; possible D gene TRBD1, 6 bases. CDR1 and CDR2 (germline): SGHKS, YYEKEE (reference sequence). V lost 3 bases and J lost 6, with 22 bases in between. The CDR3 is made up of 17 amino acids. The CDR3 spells CASSWGLRQGSGQPQHF. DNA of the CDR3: TGTGCCAGCAGCTGGGGCCTAAGGCAGGGGTCCGGTCAGCCCCAGCATTTT.

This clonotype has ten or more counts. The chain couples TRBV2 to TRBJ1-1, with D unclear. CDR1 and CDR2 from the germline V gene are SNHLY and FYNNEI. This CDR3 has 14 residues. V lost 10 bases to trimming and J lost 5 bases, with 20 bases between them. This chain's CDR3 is CATRERTAGTEAFF. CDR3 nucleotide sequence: TGTGCCACCAGAGAGAGGACGGCGGGTACTGAAGCTTTCTTT.

The CDR3 reads CASSLGQARGYTF. The CDR3 coding sequence is TGTGCCAGCAGCTTAGGGCAGGCCCGTGGCTACACCTTC. V is TRBV7-9 and J is TRBJ1-2, with D unresolved. V shed 1 base and J shed 7 bases, with 10 bases lying between them. This CDR3 has 13 amino acids. Germline lookup yields CDR1 SEHNR and CDR2 FQNEAQ (reference sequence).

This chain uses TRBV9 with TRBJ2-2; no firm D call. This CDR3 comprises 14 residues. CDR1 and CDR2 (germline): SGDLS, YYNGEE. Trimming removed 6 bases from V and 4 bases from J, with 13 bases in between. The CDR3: CASTPRSVTGELFF. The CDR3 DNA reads TGTGCCAGCACCCCCCGCAGCGTCACCGGGGAGCTGTTTTTT.

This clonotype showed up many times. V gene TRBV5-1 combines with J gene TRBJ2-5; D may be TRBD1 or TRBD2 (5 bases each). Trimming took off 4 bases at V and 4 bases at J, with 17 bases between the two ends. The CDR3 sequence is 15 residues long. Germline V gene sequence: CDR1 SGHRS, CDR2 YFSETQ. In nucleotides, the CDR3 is TGCGCCAGCAGCGTACCCGAGGGGTTCGGAGAGACCCAGTACTTC. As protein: CASSVPEGFGETQYF.

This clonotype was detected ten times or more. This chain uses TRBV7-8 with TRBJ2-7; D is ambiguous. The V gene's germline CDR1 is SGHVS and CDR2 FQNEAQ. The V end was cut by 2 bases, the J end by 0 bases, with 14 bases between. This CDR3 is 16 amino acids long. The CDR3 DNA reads TGTGCCAGCAGCTTACCCCCAGGACGAAGCTCCTACGAGCAGTACTTC. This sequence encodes CASSLPPGRSSYEQYF.

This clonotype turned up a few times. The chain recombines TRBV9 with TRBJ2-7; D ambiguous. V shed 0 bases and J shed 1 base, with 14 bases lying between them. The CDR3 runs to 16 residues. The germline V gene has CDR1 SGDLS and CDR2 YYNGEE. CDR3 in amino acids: CASSVDPGYRSYEQYF. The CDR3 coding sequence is TGTGCCAGCAGCGTAGACCCCGGGTACCGTTCCTACGAGCAGTACTTC.

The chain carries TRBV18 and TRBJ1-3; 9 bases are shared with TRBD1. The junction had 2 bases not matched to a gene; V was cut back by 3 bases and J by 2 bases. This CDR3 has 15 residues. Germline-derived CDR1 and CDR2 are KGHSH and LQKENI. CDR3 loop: CASSPGQGPGNTIYF. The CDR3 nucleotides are TGTGCCAGCTCACCGGGACAGGGCCCTGGAAACACCATATATTTT.